This T cell receptor (beta chain) was captured in a study of CD8+ T cells in alopecia areata. Study-level background: Spontaneously alopecic C3H/HeJ graft donors, about 6-12 months old, gave skin to roughly 7-10-week-old female C3H/HeJ mice. Study-wide points: Normal scalp showed lower clonality than lesional scalp, especially alopecia totalis/universalis. Possibly because of HLA-related factors, TCR sharing was less clear across patients than in mice. In scalp samples, resident alphabeta T cells of normal skin are also sequenced.

As the sequencing template, cDNA was produced by extracting RNA and reverse transcribing it. The data were produced by immunoSEQ multiplex PCR, yet TCRdb's version contains in-frame clones alone and is incomplete. This set yields more than 250,000 clones and no singletons; the top ten hold about 1.2%. Combined cutaneous lymph node cells underwent sorting by CD4, CD8alpha, NKG2D, NKG2ACE and additional markers. This clone was detected only a few times. Its antigen is currently unknown. Gene names denote mouse genes. This sequence was found in a C3H/HeJ mouse with alopecia areata. For this strain, the MHC haplotype corresponds to H2-k. Material: CD4+ T cells sorted from a lymph node.

This chain's CDR3 is CAWSWTGGTNTGQLYF. The sequenced CDR3 bases are TGTGCCTGGAGTTGGACTGGGGGCACAAACACCGGG. The V gene is TRBV31, the J gene TRBJ2-2; 10 bases agree with TRBD2. Coverage ceases 4 residues before the CDR3 finishes, and the germline J gene fills in the end. The germline gives CDR1 GKSSPN, CDR2 SITVG. The CDR3 runs 16 residues. V was clipped by 2 bases and J by 0 bases; unmatched bases: 3.